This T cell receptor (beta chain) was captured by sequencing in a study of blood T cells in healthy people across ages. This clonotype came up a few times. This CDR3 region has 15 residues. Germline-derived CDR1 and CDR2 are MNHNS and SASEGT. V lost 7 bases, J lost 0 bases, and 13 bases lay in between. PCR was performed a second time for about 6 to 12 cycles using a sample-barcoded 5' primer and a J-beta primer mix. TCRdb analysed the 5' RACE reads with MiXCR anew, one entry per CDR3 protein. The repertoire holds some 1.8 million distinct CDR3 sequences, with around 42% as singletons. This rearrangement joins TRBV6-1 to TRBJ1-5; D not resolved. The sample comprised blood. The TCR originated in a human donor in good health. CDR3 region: CASIQDGNSNQPQHF. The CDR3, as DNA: TGTGCCAGCATACAAGACGGAAATAGCAATCAGCCCCAGCATTTT.